The clone carrying this T cell receptor (beta chain) showed up many times. Its antigen is as yet unknown. TCR beta VDJ and CDR3 profiling used genomic DNA as template. TCRdb redid the calling of the reads with MiXCR, one entry per CDR3 protein. The sample comprises under 200,000 distinct CDR3 sequences, 35% to 55% of which are singletons, and 0.9% to 1.2% rests with the top ten. The data were taken from a study of CD8+CD57+ T cells in acquired aplastic anemia. Broader study findings: Researchers reported that CD8+ Simpson's diversity was not significantly different in patients versus controls.

J was trimmed by 5 bases and V by 5 bases; bases with no gene match: 15. Germline-derived CDR1 and CDR2 are SGHNT and YYREEE (reference sequence). The CDR3 has 17 amino acids. The sequence came from a human donor in good health. The specimen sequenced was sorted CD4+, CD8+, or CD8+CD57+ T cells (not recorded which) from PBMCs. The J gene is TRBJ2-5, the V gene TRBV5-4; the match to TRBD2 covers 10 bases. The CDR3 region has the DNA TGTGCCAGCAGTCGTGAACTTCTAGCGGGAGTGGGGGAGACCCAGTACTTC. Translation gives CASSRELLAGVGETQYF. The whole variable domain, filled in from reference TRBV5-4 and TRBJ2-5, reads ETGVTQSPTHLIKTRGQQVTLRCSSQSGHNTVSWYQQALGQGPQFIFQYYREEENGRGNFPPRFSGLQFPNYSSELNVNALELDDSALYLCASSRELLAGVGETQYFGPGTRLLVL.